This note documents a single T cell receptor (beta chain) sequence. Its antigen is not identified. This record belongs to a study of cytomegalovirus exposure and HLA in healthy donors. The CDR3 covers 15 residues. Germline loops: CDR1 SGHRS, CDR2 YFSETQ. Unmatched junction bases numbered 2, after V lost 0 bases and J lost 5 bases. General study findings and limits: It was found in a later analysis that first-cohort TCR clusters tended to co-occur in the 120 validation repertoires. Most TCR sequences proved rare, with some public TCRs found in many donors.

Clones were sequenced by immunoSEQ multiplex PCR, and TCRdb holds only the in-frame ones, with some missing. The data contain about 200,000 clones, roughly 87% of them singletons. This chain uses TRBV5-1 with TRBJ1-1, with 12 bases that match TRBD1. The receptor's source is a woman aged 18-30 years in good health and CMV-seropositive. Material: PBMCs. CDR3 in DNA: TGCGCCAGCAGCTTGGGGGACAGGGGGCATACTGAAGCTTTCTTT. It specifies CASSLGDRGHTEAFF.